The TCR beta chain described here comes from a study of metastatic and nonmetastatic thyroid tumors. General study findings and limits: Malignant thyroid tumors reportedly had TCR beta diversity that was significantly higher than in benign nodules, in blood and tumor.

Germline trimming cut 2 bases from V and 11 bases from J; bases unmatched to any gene: 5. Looked up from germline, CDR1 is SGHTA and CDR2 is FQGNSA. This CDR3 contains 13 residues. This clone was seen repeatedly, ten times or more. Its antigen is currently unknown. Ahead of thyroid surgery, no patient had received treatment of any kind. TCRdb re-clonotyped the PCR reads through MiXCR. Here the sample spans 25,000 to 35,000 clones, more than 15% being singletons. Sequenced input: blood. The chain recombines TRBV7-2 with TRBJ1-5; 8 nucleotides align to TRBD1. This clonotype was sampled from a female donor with papillary thyroid cancer or a benign thyroid nodule (not recorded which). Some clones in this sample may be carry-over from other donors' samples. The CDR3 nucleotides are TGTGCCAGCAGCTTACAGCACAGGGGGGCCCAGCATTTT. This codes for CASSLQHRGAQHF.